The next 19 T cell receptor beta chains were all read from a single sample in a study of blood T cell repertoires in COVID-19. Only in-frame clones appear in the TCRdb table, and some are missing; sequencing was by immunoSEQ multiplex PCR. The table lists 350,000 or so clones, roughly 87% of them singletons, with 3.9% in the top ten. Sequenced input: peripheral blood. The receptors were sampled from a woman in her sixties or seventies with COVID-19, enrolled during active disease.

The chain carries TRBV5-1 and TRBJ1-1; TRBD1 is a possible D gene (6 bases). Looked up from germline, CDR1 is SGHRS and CDR2 is YFSETQ. This CDR3 region has 14 residues. V lost 3 bases and J 1 base, leaving 10 bases between the germline ends. CDR3 bases: TGCGCCAGCAGCTACGGACAGCAGAACACTGAAGCTTTCTTT. It translates to CASSYGQQNTEAFF.

CDR3 in amino acids: CASSQHQGNYGYTF. DNA for the CDR3: TGTGCCAGCAGCCAGCACCAGGGGAACTATGGCTACACCTTC. The V call is TRBV3-1 (or the pseudogene TRBV3-2), the J call TRBJ1-2; D perhaps matches TRBD1 (6 bases). Trimming removed 3 bases at V and 2 bases at J, with 10 bases between. Germline loops: CDR1 LGHDT, CDR2 YNNKEL (reference sequence). This CDR3 contains 14 residues.

This clone appeared once. The chain employs TRBV29-1 and TRBJ2-3; D unclear. Per germline, CDR1 SQVTM and CDR2 ANQGSEA. V was clipped by 4 bases and J by 0 bases, with 11 bases between them. The CDR3 is made up of 14 amino acids. CDR3: CSVAAMTSTDTQYF. Here the CDR3 DNA reads TGCAGCGTTGCGGCTATGACTAGCACAGATACGCAGTATTTT.

V usage is TRBV2 and J usage is TRBJ1-1, with unresolved D. CDR3 length: 16 residues. V lost 7 bases to trimming and J lost 0 bases, with 18 bases between them. Germline V gene data show CDR1 as SNHLY and CDR2 as FYNNEI. For the CDR3, the DNA is TGTGCCAGCACTGGGCTCTGGTCGGAGGTGAACACTGAAGCTTTCTTT. The encoded protein is CASTGLWSEVNTEAFF.

V is TRBV15 and J is TRBJ1-4; D is uncertain. Germline assignment: CDR1 LNHNV and CDR2 YYDKDF (reference sequence). The CDR3 extends over 15 amino acids. The V end lost 1 base, the J end lost 7 bases, and 13 bases lay between the germline ends. The CDR3 spells CATSRGEGGSEKLFF. The CDR3 bases are TGTGCCACCAGCAGAGGGGAGGGAGGGTCTGAAAAACTGTTTTTT. Filled out from reference TRBV15 and TRBJ1-4, the complete variable domain reads DAMVIQNPRYQVTQFGKPVTLSCSQTLNHNVMYWYQQKSSQAPKLLFHYYDKDFNNEADTPDNFQSRRPNTSFCFLDIRSPGLGDTAMYLCATSRGEGGSEKLFFGSGTQLSVL.

The V call is TRBV7-7, the J call TRBJ2-4; 10 bases agree with TRBD1. The CDR3 totals 16 residues. Germline V CDR1 and CDR2: SSHAT, FNYEAQ (reference sequence). The junction had 8 bases not matched to a gene; V was cut back by 8 bases and J by 1 base. This CDR3 reads CASDSTGGKAKNIQYF. The CDR3, as DNA: TGTGCCAGCGACTCGACAGGGGGCAAGGCCAAAAACATTCAGTACTTC.

The chain joins TRBV7-2 to TRBJ2-3; TRBD2 might be the D (7 bases). In germline, CDR1 is SGHTA, CDR2 FQGNSA. Deletions cut 2 bases from V and 10 bases from J, with 22 bases between. There are 16 residues in the CDR3. The CDR3 protein is CASSLRSGGPLEPQYF. CDR3 sequence (DNA): TGTGCCAGCAGCTTAAGGTCCGGGGGGCCCCTCGAGCCGCAGTATTTT.

The V call is TRBV7-9, the J call TRBJ2-5; 10 bases align to TRBD1. CDR3 size: 15 residues. Looked up from germline, CDR1 is SEHNR and CDR2 is FQNEAQ (reference sequence). V was pared by 7 bases and J by 4 bases, with 9 bases of the junction left unmatched. CDR3 protein: CASKSRDRGIETQYF. The CDR3 DNA is TGTGCCAGCAAAAGTCGGGACAGGGGAATAGAGACCCAGTACTTC.

The chain joins TRBV7-8 to TRBJ1-3; D gene ambiguous. Germline CDR1 and CDR2: SGHVS and FQNEAQ. The CDR3 loop spans 16 amino acids. Trimming shortened V by 0 bases and J by 0 bases, and 9 bases separated the two germline ends. DNA for the CDR3: TGTGCCAGCAGCTTAGCGCTGGCCCCCTCTGGAAACACCATATATTTT. It yields the protein CASSLALAPSGNTIYF.

The rearrangement uses TRBV12-5 and TRBJ2-7; 11 nucleotides agree with TRBD1. The junction had 5 bases not matched to a gene; V was cut back by 7 bases and J by 3 bases. The CDR3 is made up of 14 amino acids. Per germline, CDR1 LGHNT and CDR2 FRNRAP. In nucleotides, the CDR3 is TGTGCTAGTGCCCTGGGGACAGGGGGCTACGAGCAGTACTTC. Its translation is CASALGTGGYEQYF.

The chain has TRBV5-8 and TRBJ2-6; D not resolved. V was cut by 1 base and J by 3 bases, with 2 bases left in between. Germline V gene sequence: CDR1 SGHTS, CDR2 YDEGEE. This CDR3 contains 13 residues. The CDR3 DNA reads as TGTGCCAGCAGCTTGCATGGGGCCAACGTCCTGACTTTC. As protein: CASSLHGANVLTF.

CDR3 bases: TGTGCCAGCAGCTTAGGCAGGGTGGAGACCCAGTACTTC. Protein: CASSLGRVETQYF. V is TRBV7-9 and J is TRBJ2-5; possibly TRBD1 for D (5 bases). The CDR3 contains 13 residues. Deletions cut 1 base from V and 5 bases from J, with 8 bases between. Per the germline V gene, CDR1 is SEHNR and CDR2 is FQNEAQ (reference sequence).

This CDR3 is CASSLGTFGAFF. CDR3 DNA sequence: TGTGCCAGCAGCTTAGGGACTTTTGGAGCTTTCTTT. The rearrangement links TRBV7-2 to TRBJ1-1; D unresolved. This CDR3 has 12 amino acids. Looked up from germline, CDR1 is SGHTA and CDR2 is FQGNSA. Trimming pared 1 base from V and 10 bases from J, leaving 10 bases between.

The chain uses TRBV19 and TRBJ2-5; 9 bases line up with TRBD2. Germline assignment: CDR1 LNHDA and CDR2 SQIVND (reference sequence). The CDR3 spans 14 residues. With 4 bases clipped from V and 5 bases from J, the junction kept 5 bases outside the gene matches. The CDR3 DNA follows: TGTGCCAGTAGTAGCGGGGGGGGCGCGGAGACCCAGTACTTC. This codes for CASSSGGGAETQYF.

The chain uses TRBV5-1 and TRBJ1-6; 7 bases fit TRBD1. CDR1 is SGHRS, CDR2 YFSETQ, per germline. The J segment lost 8 bases and the V segment lost 3 bases, leaving 2 bases of the junction unmatched. This CDR3 has 13 amino acids. The CDR3 DNA is TGCGCCAGCAGCTCCGACAGGGATTCACCCCTCCACTTT. Translation: CASSSDRDSPLHF.

CDR3 in DNA: TGTGCCAGCAGGGACATGGGTTCTACCCTTGGCTACACCTTC. It translates to CASRDMGSTLGYTF. The rearrangement uses TRBV6-6 and TRBJ1-2, with D possibly being TRBD1 (5 bases). V lost 6 bases, J lost 7 bases, and 18 bases lay in between. There are 14 residues in the CDR3. Per germline, CDR1 MNHNY and CDR2 SVGAGI (reference sequence).

This chain's CDR3 is CASSLEGRANTEAFF. In nucleotides, the CDR3 is TGCGCCAGCAGCTTGGAAGGGAGAGCGAACACTGAAGCTTTCTTT. The chain combines TRBV5-1 with TRBJ1-1; no definite D call. The germline gives CDR1 SGHRS, CDR2 YFSETQ. This CDR3 region has 15 residues. V was cut by 0 bases and J by 1 base, with 10 bases left in between.

In its sample, this clone was seen once. The V and J genes are TRBV5-1 and TRBJ1-1; the match to TRBD1 covers 8 bases. From germline, CDR1 is SGHRS and CDR2 YFSETQ. CDR3 length: 15 amino acids. With 3 bases clipped from V and 2 bases from J, the junction kept 6 bases outside the gene matches. CDR3 in DNA: TGCGCCAGCAGCTACCTCGGACAGGGAAACACTGAAGCTTTCTTT. It yields the protein CASSYLGQGNTEAFF.

The V gene is TRBV5-1, the J gene TRBJ1-4; D possibly corresponds to TRBD1 (6 bases). The germline V and J ends were trimmed by 4 bases and 4 bases, with 17 bases remaining between them. CDR1 and CDR2 from the germline V gene are SGHRS and YFSETQ. This CDR3 is built from 16 residues. CDR3 nucleotide sequence: TGCGCCAGCAGCATTGTTCCGGACAGCCTTAATGAAAAACTGTTTTTT. This sequence encodes CASSIVPDSLNEKLFF.